The clone carrying this T cell receptor beta chain was seen a single time. The antigen is undetermined. V lost 1 base to trimming and J lost 6 bases; unmatched junction nucleotides: 9. This CDR3 region has 16 residues. From germline, CDR1 is SGHAT and CDR2 FQNNGV. The donors were in the approximately 130-subject validation cohort, distinct from the 666-subject first cohort. The data stem from a study of cytomegalovirus exposure and HLA in healthy donors. At the level of the study: The 120 validation repertoires were produced on the same platform as the 670 or so repertoires of the first cohort. This was reported in a later analysis. Study conclusions and caveats: In vitro checks showed that a few CMV-associated chains really do target CMV antigens. Most TCR sequences proved rare, with some public TCRs found in many donors.

This table comes from immunoSEQ multiplex PCR, and its TCRdb copy is limited to in-frame clones, with some not included. The sample records about 140,000 clones, about 80% being singletons. This receptor was obtained from a man aged 30 to 45 in good health and CMV-seropositive. This rearrangement joins TRBV11-2 to TRBJ2-3; 8 positions match TRBD2. The sample was PBMCs. CDR3 DNA sequence: TGTGCCAGCAGCTTAGCGGGGGGGACCGGCTTCGATACGCAGTATTTT. Translating it yields CASSLAGGTGFDTQYF.